The rows below give T cell receptor beta chains drawn from one sample of a study of T cell repertoires in cytomegalovirus infection. TCRdb reprocessed the reads via MiXCR and lists one record per CDR3 protein. The sample consists of 830,000 or so distinct CDR3 sequences, around a third of them appearing once. For these receptors, no antigen is known. The specimen was cultured CD8+ T cells from PBMCs, collected from culture after CMV antigen stimulation. These receptors originate from a human donor in good health (CMV status not recorded). Some clones in this sample may be carry-over from other donors' samples. Both conserved end residues are part of each CDR3. A D gene is named only where the DNA matches it firmly. Clone size is given for some rows only: seen once, a few or many times, or a class if the clone is expanded.

V gene	D gene	J gene	clone size	CDR3 protein	CDR3 DNA
TRBV19	.	TRBJ1-2	.	CASTNGTYPLYGYTF	TGTGCCAGTACTAATGGAACTTACCCCCTCTATGGCTACACCTTC
TRBV29-1	.	TRBJ1-2	.	CSVEEERGRDYGYTF	TGCAGCGTTGAAGAAGAACGGGGGCGCGACTATGGCTACACCTTC
TRBV7-9	.	TRBJ2-2	many	CASGRTGELFF	TGTGCCAGTGGGCGGACCGGGGAGCTGTTTTTT
TRBV5-6	.	TRBJ2-1	.	CASSFGTFYNEQFF	TGTGCCAGCAGCTTTGGCACCTTCTACAATGAGCAGTTCTTC
TRBV5-6	TRBD2	TRBJ2-1	.	CASSRGGYGNEQFF	TGTGCCAGCAGCCGGGGGGGGTATGGCAATGAGCAGTTCTTC
TRBV7-8	TRBD1	TRBJ2-2	many	CASSGGDRSNTGELFF	TGTGCCAGCAGCGGAGGGGACAGGTCGAACACCGGGGAGCTGTTTTTT
TRBV20-1	.	TRBJ1-4	.	CSARDLKGWANEKLFF	TGCAGTGCTAGAGATCTGAAGGGATGGGCTAATGAAAAACTGTTTTTT
TRBV6-1	TRBD2	TRBJ2-1	.	CASSSLAGLGNEQFF	TGTGCCAGCAGTAGCCTAGCGGGGCTGGGCAATGAGCAGTTCTTC
TRBV12-3/TRBV12-4	.	TRBJ2-1	.	CASSLRQPNNEQFF	TGTGCCAGCAGTTTAAGACAGCCCAACAATGAGCAGTTCTTC
TRBV12-3/TRBV12-4	.	TRBJ1-3	.	CASRTRDTIYF	TGTGCCAGCAGGACACGGGACACCATATATTTT
TRBV6-1	.	TRBJ1-1	.	CASSEARSGGTEAFF	TGTGCCAGCAGTGAAGCCCGGTCGGGGGGCACTGAAGCTTTCTTT
TRBV24-1	.	TRBJ1-2	.	CATSDGGYSYGYTF	TGTGCCACCAGTGACGGTGGGTACAGCTATGGCTACACCTTC
TRBV6-2/TRBV6-3	.	TRBJ2-7	.	CASSLAAGRKYF	TGTGCCAGCAGTTTGGCTGCAGGGAGAAAGTACTTC
TRBV19	TRBD1	TRBJ1-5	.	CASMLRDRSDQPKHF	TGTGCCAGTATGCTCCGGGACAGGTCTGATCAGCCCAAGCATTTT
TRBV7-6	TRBD1	TRBJ1-5	.	CASSLGYGTGRGQPQHF	TGTGCCAGCAGCTTAGGATACGGGACAGGGAGGGGTCAGCCCCAGCATTTT
TRBV5-1	.	TRBJ2-4	.	CASSLIQGPPENIQYF	TGCGCCAGCAGCTTAATCCAGGGACCGCCGGAAAACATTCAGTACTTC
TRBV28	.	TRBJ2-3	.	CASTVRDSTDTQYF	TGTGCCAGCACTGTACGGGATAGCACAGATACGCAGTATTTT
TRBV7-9	.	TRBJ2-7	.	CASSGTSLSYEQYF	TGTGCCAGCAGCGGGACGAGTTTGTCCTACGAGCAGTACTTC
TRBV7-2	.	TRBJ1-5	.	CASSLGSTYDNQPQHF	TGTGCCAGCAGCCTAGGGTCTACCTATGACAATCAGCCCCAGCATTTT
TRBV7-2	TRBD1	TRBJ1-2	many	CASSLEGAVYGYTF	TGTGCCAGCAGCTTGGAGGGGGCAGTCTATGGCTACACCTTC
TRBV7-8	.	TRBJ2-7	many	CASSFQRSTLYEQYF	TGTGCCAGCAGCTTCCAAAGGTCGACCCTGTACGAGCAGTACTTC
TRBV4-1	.	TRBJ1-1	few	CASSRTSGGGNTEAFF	TGCGCCAGCAGCCGGACGTCGGGGGGGGGGAACACTGAAGCTTTCTTT
TRBV28	TRBD2	TRBJ2-3	many	CASSTSPGTSRSTDTQYF	TGTGCCAGCAGTACAAGCCCCGGGACTAGCAGAAGCACAGATACGCAGTATTTT
TRBV9	TRBD2	TRBJ2-1	.	CASSDGGADYNEQFF	TGTGCCAGCAGCGACGGGGGGGCTGACTACAATGAGCAGTTCTTC
TRBV7-9	.	TRBJ2-5	few	CASSHFPPSSDWETQYF	TGTGCCAGCAGCCATTTTCCCCCTTCTAGCGATTGGGAGACCCAGTACTTC
TRBV20-1	.	TRBJ2-6	.	CSCRAHSGANVLTF	TGCAGCTGCAGGGCCCACTCTGGGGCCAACGTCCTGACTTTC
TRBV27	.	TRBJ2-7	few	CASSERTEDYEQYF	TGTGCCAGCAGTGAACGGACGGAGGACTACGAGCAGTACTTC
TRBV6-1	.	TRBJ2-3	few	CASSDRIRYYTLKGGHTDTQYF	TGTGCCAGCAGTGATCGGATACGTTATTATACCCTCAAGGGGGGCCACACAGATACGCAGTATTTT
TRBV20-1	TRBD2	TRBJ2-1	many	CSARDPPRGGPDEQFF	TGCAGTGCTAGAGATCCCCCGCGGGGGGGCCCAGATGAGCAGTTCTTC
TRBV7-9	.	TRBJ1-2	few	CASSSSGGFAYGYTF	TGTGCCAGCAGCTCGTCCGGGGGGTTCGCCTATGGCTACACCTTC
TRBV11-2	TRBD2	TRBJ2-7	.	CASSSNRGVDYEQYF	TGTGCCAGCAGCTCGAACCGGGGGGTCGACTACGAGCAGTACTTC
TRBV4-1	.	TRBJ1-1	few	CASSLDRKAFF	TGCGCCAGCAGCCTCGATCGAAAAGCTTTCTTT
TRBV5-4	.	TRBJ1-1	few	CASSLWDPNTEAFF	TGTGCCAGCAGCTTATGGGACCCGAACACTGAAGCTTTCTTT
TRBV3-1	TRBD1	TRBJ2-7	.	CASSQPPSAGTGAYEQYF	TGTGCCAGCAGCCAACCCCCCTCCGCCGGGACAGGAGCCTACGAGCAGTACTTC
TRBV6-2/TRBV6-3	.	TRBJ1-1	many	CASSYSRQAAMNTEAFF	TGTGCCAGCAGTTACTCTCGACAGGCCGCAATGAACACTGAAGCTTTCTTT
TRBV7-9	.	TRBJ1-4	few	CASSPTDATNEKLFF	TGTGCCAGCAGCCCGACAGACGCAACTAATGAAAAACTGTTTTTT